These 10 T cell receptor beta chains came from one sample sequenced in a study of T cells after somatic rescue of genetic block. Profiled with immunoSEQ multiplex PCR; TCRdb holds only in-frame clones, not every one. The sample consists of tens of thousands of clones, 95% to 96% of them appearing once. The sequenced material came from peripheral blood mononuclear cells (PBMCs). The receptors originated from a child under two years old.

V gene TRBV27 combines with J gene TRBJ2-1; no definite D call. V was clipped by 3 bases and J by 2 bases, with 14 bases between them. Germline assignment: CDR1 MNHEY and CDR2 SMNVEV (reference sequence). The length of the CDR3 is 16 residues. CDR3 nucleotide sequence: TGTGCCAGCAGTTTTAATCCCCAGCCCACCTACAATGAGCAGTTCTTC. Protein: CASSFNPQPTYNEQFF.

In the case of this clone: The same CDR3 also results from other DNA sequences found in this sample. J is TRBJ2-1 and V is TRBV4-2, with no clear D. CDR3 length: 13 residues. Germline-derived CDR1 and CDR2 are LGHNA and YNFKEQ. V dropped 0 bases and J dropped 2 bases, with 2 bases sitting between them. The CDR3 reads CASSQDPYNEQFF. CDR3 sequence (DNA): TGTGCCAGCAGCCAAGATCCCTACAATGAGCAGTTCTTC.

This sequence joins TRBV7-9 and TRBJ2-3, with 7 positions matching TRBD1. Trimming removed 2 bases from V and 0 bases from J; junction bases left unmatched: 5. The CDR3 covers 16 residues. Germline CDR1 and CDR2: SEHNR and FQNEAQ (reference sequence). DNA of the CDR3: TGTGCCAGCAGCTTACTAGGGACAGCTAGCACAGATACGCAGTATTTT. This translates into CASSLLGTASTDTQYF.

The chain links TRBV28 to TRBJ2-7; D gene unclear. The CDR3 loop spans 15 amino acids. V was trimmed by 4 bases and J by 4 bases, leaving 17 bases between them. Germline V gives CDR1 MDHEN, CDR2 SYDVKM. The DNA of the CDR3 is TGTGCCAGCAGTTCTCGGATGAAACCCGGATACGAGCAGTACTTC. Amino acids: CASSSRMKPGYEQYF.

The chain links TRBV5-1 to TRBJ2-1; 8 bases align to TRBD1. CDR1 and CDR2 (germline): SGHRS, YFSETQ. The CDR3 runs 17 residues. The trim removed 0 bases at V and 8 bases at J, leaving 13 bases unmatched. The CDR3 sequence: CASSLGLAGGAADEQFF. The CDR3 bases are TGCGCCAGCAGCTTGGGCCTGGCAGGGGGCGCAGCGGATGAGCAGTTCTTC.

This chain links TRBV6-5 with TRBJ2-7, with 9 positions matching TRBD2. Germline values: CDR1 MNHEY, CDR2 SVGAGI. The CDR3 extends over 13 amino acids. Trimming cost V 6 bases and J 6 bases; bases outside gene matches: 6. This chain's CDR3 is CASRSGRHVEQYF. The CDR3 DNA is TGTGCCAGCAGGAGCGGGAGGCATGTCGAGCAGTACTTC.

The V gene is TRBV6-1, the J gene TRBJ1-3; D not certain. V was pared by 2 bases and J by 0 bases, with 5 bases between. From germline, CDR1 is MNHNS and CDR2 SASEGT. The CDR3 extends over 14 amino acids. CDR3 sequence reads: CASSERGSGNTIYF. CDR3 DNA: TGTGCCAGCAGTGAACGAGGCTCTGGAAACACCATATATTTT.

The chain employs TRBV6-5 and TRBJ2-3; TRBD2 aligns across 9 bases. This CDR3 is built from 14 residues. The V gene end was trimmed by 6 bases and the J gene end by 7 bases; junction bases not matched to a gene: 8. CDR1 and CDR2 from the germline V gene are MNHEY and SVGAGI. The CDR3 DNA reads TGTGCCAGCAGGAGGACTAGCGTGACTTATACGCAGTATTTT. Residues: CASRRTSVTYTQYF.

This clone was seen once. The chain is built from TRBV27 and TRBJ2-1, with 14 bases that match TRBD2. J gave up 6 bases and V 4 bases, and 2 bases lay outside the gene matches. The CDR3 has 15 amino acids. Germline CDR1 MNHEY, CDR2 SMNVEV (reference sequence). This CDR3 is CASSSGTSGSNEQFF. DNA of the CDR3: TGTGCCAGCAGTTCCGGGACTAGCGGGAGCAATGAGCAGTTCTTC.

V gene TRBV19 combines with J gene TRBJ2-7, with D possibly matching TRBD2 (6 bases). Germline-derived CDR1 and CDR2 are LNHDA and SQIVND (reference sequence). Trimming pared 5 bases from V and 0 bases from J, leaving 17 bases between. This CDR3 contains 16 residues. CDR3 sequence (DNA): TGTGCCAGTAGTGCCAAAAGTCTCGGGAGCTCCTACGAGCAGTACTTC. Translation gives CASSAKSLGSSYEQYF.